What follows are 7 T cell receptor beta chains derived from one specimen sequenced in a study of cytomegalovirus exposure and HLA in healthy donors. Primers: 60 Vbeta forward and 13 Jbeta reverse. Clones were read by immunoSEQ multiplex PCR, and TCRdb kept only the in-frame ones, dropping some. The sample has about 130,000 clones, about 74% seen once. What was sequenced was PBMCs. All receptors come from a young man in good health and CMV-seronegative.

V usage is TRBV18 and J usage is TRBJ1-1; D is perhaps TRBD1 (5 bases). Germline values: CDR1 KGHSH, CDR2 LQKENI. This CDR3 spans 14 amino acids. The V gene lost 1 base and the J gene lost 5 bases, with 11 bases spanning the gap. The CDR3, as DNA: TGTGCCAGCTCACCACGGCAGGGCCAAACTGAAGCTTTCTTT. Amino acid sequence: CASSPRQGQTEAFF.

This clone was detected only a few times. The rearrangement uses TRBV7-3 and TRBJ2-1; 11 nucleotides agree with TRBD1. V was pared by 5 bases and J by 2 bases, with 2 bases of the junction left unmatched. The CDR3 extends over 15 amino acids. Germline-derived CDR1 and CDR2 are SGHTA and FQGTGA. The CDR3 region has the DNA TGTGCCAGCAGCCCGGACAGGGGGCCCTACAATGAGCAGTTCTTC. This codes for CASSPDRGPYNEQFF.

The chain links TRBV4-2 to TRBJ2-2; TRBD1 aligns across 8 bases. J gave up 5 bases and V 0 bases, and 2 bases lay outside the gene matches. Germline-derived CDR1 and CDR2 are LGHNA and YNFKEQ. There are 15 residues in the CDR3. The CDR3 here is CASSQDTGGTGELFF. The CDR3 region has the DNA TGTGCCAGCAGCCAAGATACAGGGGGGACCGGGGAGCTGTTTTTT.

CDR3 region: CASSKTGVPLETQYF. CDR3 DNA: TGTGCCAGCAGCAAGACAGGGGTCCCCCTCGAGACCCAGTACTTC. The chain links TRBV7-3 to TRBJ2-5; 8 bases agree with TRBD1. Trimming cost V 5 bases and J 5 bases; bases outside gene matches: 10. This CDR3 spans 15 amino acids. CDR1 and CDR2 (germline): SGHTA, FQGTGA.

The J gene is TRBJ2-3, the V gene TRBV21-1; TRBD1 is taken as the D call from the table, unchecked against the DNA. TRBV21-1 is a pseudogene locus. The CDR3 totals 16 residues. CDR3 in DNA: TGTGCCAGCAGCACCGGACAGGGACCTAGCACAGATACGCAGTATTTT. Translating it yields CASSTGQGPSTDTQYF.

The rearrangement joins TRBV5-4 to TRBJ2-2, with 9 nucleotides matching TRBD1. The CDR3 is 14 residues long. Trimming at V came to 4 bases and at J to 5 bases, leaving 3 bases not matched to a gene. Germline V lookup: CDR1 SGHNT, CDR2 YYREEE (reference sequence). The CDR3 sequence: CASSKGQGTGELFF. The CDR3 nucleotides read TGTGCCAGCAGCAAGGGACAGGGAACCGGGGAGCTGTTTTTT.

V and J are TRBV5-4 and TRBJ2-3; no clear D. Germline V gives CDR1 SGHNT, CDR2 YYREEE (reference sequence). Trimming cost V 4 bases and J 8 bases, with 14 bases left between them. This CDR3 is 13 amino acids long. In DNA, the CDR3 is TGTGCCAGCAGCCCCATGGCCGCAGGTACGCAGTATTTT. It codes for CASSPMAAGTQYF.